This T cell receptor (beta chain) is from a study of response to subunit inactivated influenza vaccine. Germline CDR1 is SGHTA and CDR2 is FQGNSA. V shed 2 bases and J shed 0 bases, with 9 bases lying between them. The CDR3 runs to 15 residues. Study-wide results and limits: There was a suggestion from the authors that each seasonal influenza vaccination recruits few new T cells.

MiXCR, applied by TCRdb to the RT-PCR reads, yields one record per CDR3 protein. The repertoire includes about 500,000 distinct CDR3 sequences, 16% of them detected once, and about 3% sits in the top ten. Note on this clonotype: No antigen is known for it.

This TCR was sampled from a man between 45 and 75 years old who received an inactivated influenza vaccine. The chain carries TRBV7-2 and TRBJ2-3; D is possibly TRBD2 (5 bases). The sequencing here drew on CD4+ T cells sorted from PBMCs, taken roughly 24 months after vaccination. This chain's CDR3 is CASSLYRGSTDTQYF. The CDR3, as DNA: TGTGCCAGCAGCTTATACCGGGGAAGCACAGATACGCAGTATTTT.